Listed below are T cell receptor beta chains from one sample, sequenced in a study of blood T cell repertoires in COVID-19. Measured with immunoSEQ multiplex PCR; TCRdb has only the in-frame clones, and not every one. Among about 180,000 clones listed, 70% to 90% were seen once. What was sequenced was peripheral blood. The receptors derive from a human donor with active or convalescent COVID-19. The donor label of this sample is uncertain. Both conserved end residues are part of each CDR3. Each record gives: clone size, V gene, J gene, D gene, CDR3 protein, CDR3 DNA. D genes are given only for firm matches. Expanded clones are given a class, and other clones once, few, many or no size at all.

.	TRBV6-5	TRBJ2-7	TRBD1	CASSLAGTGPYEQYF	TGTGCCAGCAGCCTCGCCGGGACAGGGCCCTACGAGCAGTACTTC
.	TRBV5-1	TRBJ2-7	.	CASSLGVGFANEQYF	TGCGCCAGCAGCTTGGGCGTGGGCTTTGCCAACGAGCAGTACTTC
.	TRBV28	TRBJ1-2	.	CASSLSSTAIYGYTF	TGTGCCAGCAGTTTGTCCTCGACAGCCATCTATGGCTACACCTTC
.	TRBV7-2	TRBJ2-7	TRBD2	CASSRLAGVVYEQYF	TGTGCCAGCAGCAGACTAGCGGGAGTCGTTTACGAGCAGTACTTC
.	TRBV4-2	TRBJ1-6	TRBD1	CASSPTEGQGRSPLHF	TGTGCCAGCAGCCCTACAGAAGGACAGGGCCGATCACCCCTCCACTTT
once	TRBV4-1	TRBJ2-7	TRBD1	CASSQGQGVSYEQYF	TGCGCCAGCAGCCAGGGACAGGGAGTTTCCTACGAGCAGTACTTC
.	TRBV30	TRBJ2-7	.	CAWGLIRSEGINYEQYF	TGTGCCTGGGGACTAATTCGGAGTGAGGGTATCAACTACGAGCAGTACTTC
.	TRBV12-5	TRBJ2-5	TRBD2	CASGPQRGGVGQETQYF	TGTGCTAGTGGTCCCCAGCGGGGGGGCGTAGGCCAAGAGACCCAGTACTTC
.	TRBV5-1	TRBJ2-5	TRBD2	CASSLALSGGPQETQYF	TGCGCCAGCAGCTTAGCACTGAGCGGGGGGCCCCAAGAGACCCAGTACTTC
.	TRBV13	TRBJ2-5	TRBD2	CASSNRGGQETQYF	TGTGCCAGCAGCAACCGGGGGGGCCAAGAGACCCAGTACTTC
.	TRBV19	TRBJ2-3	.	CASSIYWQSTDTQYF	TGTGCCAGTAGTATTTATTGGCAGAGCACAGATACGCAGTATTTT
.	TRBV4-2	TRBJ1-2	.	CASSQGPGDNYGYTF	TGTGCCAGCAGCCAAGGGCCAGGGGACAACTATGGCTACACCTTC
once	TRBV2	TRBJ1-5	TRBD1	CASRGNRGRNQPQHF	TGTGCCAGCAGGGGGAACAGGGGGCGTAATCAGCCCCAGCATTTT
.	TRBV18	TRBJ2-2	TRBD2	CASSPGTSGNTGELFF	TGTGCCAGCTCACCGGGGACTAGCGGAAACACCGGGGAGCTGTTTTTT
.	TRBV7-2	TRBJ2-3	TRBD2	CASSTSGGATDTQYF	TGTGCCAGCAGCACGAGCGGGGGGGCCACAGATACGCAGTATTTT
.	TRBV5-1	TRBJ2-7	.	CASSLARTPRGYEQYF	TGCGCCAGCAGCTTGGCAAGGACACCAAGGGGCTACGAGCAGTACTTC
.	TRBV12-3/TRBV12-4	TRBJ2-7	.	CASSLAQVHEQYF	TGTGCCAGCAGTTTGGCGCAGGTTCACGAGCAGTACTTC
.	TRBV30	TRBJ2-7	TRBD1	CAWSGTGGYEQYF	TGTGCCTGGAGTGGGACAGGGGGCTACGAGCAGTACTTC
.	TRBV19	TRBJ2-1	.	CASKDGAGPLHEQFF	TGTGCCAGTAAGGATGGGGCAGGACCACTCCATGAGCAGTTCTTC
many	TRBV28	TRBJ1-1	.	CASSLTRLNTEAFF	TGTGCCAGCAGTTTAACACGCTTGAACACTGAAGCTTTCTTT
.	TRBV6-5	TRBJ2-3	.	CASRGLGSGTDTQYF	TGTGCCAGCAGAGGCCTCGGGAGCGGAACAGATACGCAGTATTTT
.	TRBV5-1	TRBJ2-1	.	CASSLGSSSYNEQFF	TGCGCCAGCAGCTTGGGGAGTTCTTCCTACAATGAGCAGTTCTTC
once	TRBV11-2	TRBJ2-3	.	CASSQGQGRTDTQYF	TGTGCCAGCAGCCAAGGCCAGGGCCGCACAGATACGCAGTATTTT
.	TRBV7-2	TRBJ2-3	.	CASSLAQTDTQYF	TGTGCCAGCAGCTTAGCACAGACGGATACGCAGTATTTT
.	TRBV28	TRBJ1-4	.	CASQGEKLFF	TGTGCCAGCCAGGGGGAAAAACTGTTTTTT
.	TRBV5-6	TRBJ2-3	TRBD2	CASSRAGISTDTQYF	TGTGCCAGCAGCCGAGCGGGGATTAGCACAGATACGCAGTATTTT
.	TRBV4-3	TRBJ2-2	.	CASSQLAASVAGELFF	TGCGCCAGCAGCCAGCTTGCTGCTAGCGTCGCCGGGGAGCTGTTTTTT
.	TRBV7-2	TRBJ2-1	TRBD2	CASSLAGGHNEQFF	TGTGCCAGCAGCTTAGCGGGAGGGCACAATGAGCAGTTCTTC
.	TRBV11-2	TRBJ2-6	TRBD1	CASSLTGGSSGANVLTF	TGTGCCAGCAGCTTGACAGGGGGATCCTCTGGGGCCAACGTCCTGACTTTC
.	TRBV5-4	TRBJ2-7	.	CASSLDRAYEQYF	TGTGCCAGCAGCCTAGACAGAGCCTACGAGCAGTACTTC
few	TRBV2	TRBJ1-5	.	CASSEGTLHQPQHF	TGTGCCAGCAGTGAAGGGACACTGCATCAGCCCCAGCATTTT
.	TRBV5-1	TRBJ2-1	.	CASATGRNNEQFF	TGCGCCAGCGCGACAGGGAGGAACAATGAGCAGTTCTTC
.	TRBV24-1	TRBJ2-2	.	CATSGAGGISNTGELFF	TGTGCCACCAGTGGGGCAGGGGGGATCTCGAACACCGGGGAGCTGTTTTTT
few	TRBV3-1/TRBV3-2	TRBJ2-7	.	CASSQSSGDYEQYF	TGTGCCAGCAGCCAAAGTTCAGGGGACTACGAGCAGTACTTC
.	TRBV6-5	TRBJ2-7	TRBD1	CATLRGQGSYEQYF	TGTGCCACGCTCCGAGGACAGGGATCCTACGAGCAGTACTTC
.	TRBV20-1	TRBJ2-1	.	CSASVFGWGDNEQFF	TGCAGTGCTAGTGTATTCGGGTGGGGGGACAATGAGCAGTTCTTC
once	TRBV7-9	TRBJ2-3	TRBD2	CASSLALAGLDTQYF	TGTGCCAGCAGCTTAGCCCTAGCGGGGTTAGATACGCAGTATTTT
.	TRBV10-2	TRBJ2-7	.	CASSAGFPYEQYF	TGCGCCAGCAGTGCGGGGTTTCCCTACGAGCAGTACTTC
.	TRBV2	TRBJ2-2	.	CASSGARTGTGELFF	TGTGCCAGCAGTGGCGCCAGGACTGGCACCGGGGAGCTGTTTTTT
.	TRBV5-5	TRBJ2-1	TRBD2	CASSLREGSNEQFF	TGTGCCAGCAGCTTGAGGGAGGGATCCAATGAGCAGTTCTTC
.	TRBV28	TRBJ1-1	TRBD1	CASSLVGQGNTEAFF	TGTGCCAGCAGTTTAGTCGGACAGGGGAACACTGAAGCTTTCTTT
.	TRBV6-5	TRBJ1-2	TRBD1	CASSYSRGTVGYTF	TGTGCCAGCAGTTACTCGAGGGGGACAGTTGGCTACACCTTC
.	TRBV6-2/TRBV6-3	TRBJ2-5	.	CASSTGTFQYF	TGTGCCAGCAGTACCGGGACTTTTCAGTACTTC
few	TRBV6-5	TRBJ1-2	TRBD1	CASREQGVYGYTF	TGTGCCAGCAGAGAGCAGGGGGTCTATGGCTACACCTTC
.	TRBV3-1/TRBV3-2	TRBJ1-2	.	CASSQVVSGGYTF	TGTGCCAGCAGCCAAGTTGTTTCGGGTGGCTACACCTTC
.	TRBV27	TRBJ2-2	TRBD1	CASRGQGGTGELFF	TGTGCCAGCAGGGGACAGGGCGGCACCGGGGAGCTGTTTTTT
.	TRBV5-6	TRBJ2-2	TRBD1	CASSTMQQGDTGELFF	TGTGCCAGCAGCACAATGCAACAGGGGGACACCGGGGAGCTGTTTTTT
.	TRBV5-1	TRBJ2-1	TRBD2	CASSLWREPWDEQFF	TGCGCCAGCAGCTTGTGGCGGGAGCCCTGGGATGAGCAGTTCTTC
.	TRBV6-2/TRBV6-3	TRBJ1-2	TRBD1	CASSSGGNYGYTF	TGTGCCAGCAGCTCAGGGGGCAACTATGGCTACACCTTC
.	TRBV5-5	TRBJ2-5	.	CASTKSGLETQYF	TGTGCCAGCACCAAGTCGGGGTTGGAGACCCAGTACTTC